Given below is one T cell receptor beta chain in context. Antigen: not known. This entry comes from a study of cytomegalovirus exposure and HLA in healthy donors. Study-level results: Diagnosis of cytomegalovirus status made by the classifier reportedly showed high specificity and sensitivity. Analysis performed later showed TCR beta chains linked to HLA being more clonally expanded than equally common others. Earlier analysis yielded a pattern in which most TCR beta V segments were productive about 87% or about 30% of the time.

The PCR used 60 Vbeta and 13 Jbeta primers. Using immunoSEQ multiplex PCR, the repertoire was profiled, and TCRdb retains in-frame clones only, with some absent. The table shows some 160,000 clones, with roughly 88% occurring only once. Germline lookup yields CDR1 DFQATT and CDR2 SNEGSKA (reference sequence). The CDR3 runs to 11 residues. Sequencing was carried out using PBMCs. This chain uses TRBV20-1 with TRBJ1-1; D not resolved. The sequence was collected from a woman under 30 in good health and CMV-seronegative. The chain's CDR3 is CARSGNTEAFF. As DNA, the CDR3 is TGCGCTCGGTCCGGGAACACTGAAGCTTTCTTT.